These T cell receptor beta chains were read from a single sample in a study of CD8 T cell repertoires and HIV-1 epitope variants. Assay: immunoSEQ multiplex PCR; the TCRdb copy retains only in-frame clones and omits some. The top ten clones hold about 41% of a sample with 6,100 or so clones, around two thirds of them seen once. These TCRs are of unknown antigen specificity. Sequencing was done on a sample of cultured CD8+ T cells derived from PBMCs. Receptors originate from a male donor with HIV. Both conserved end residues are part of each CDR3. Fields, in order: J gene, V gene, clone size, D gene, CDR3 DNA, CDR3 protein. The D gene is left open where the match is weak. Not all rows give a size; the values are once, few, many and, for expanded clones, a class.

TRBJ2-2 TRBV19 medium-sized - TGTGCCAGTAGTATTAGAGGATCCACCGGGGAGCTGTTTTTT CASSIRGSTGELFF
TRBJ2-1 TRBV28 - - TGTGCCAGCAGCGAAGCGGTCTCCTACAATGAGCAGTTCTTC CASSEAVSYNEQFF
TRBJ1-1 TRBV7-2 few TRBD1 TGTGCCAGCAGCCAGGGGGGCGGATCTGAAGCTTTCTTT CASSQGGGSEAFF
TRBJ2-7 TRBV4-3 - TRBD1 TGCGCCAGCAGCCACCACAGGGGGTCGGCCTACGAGCAGTACTTC CASSHHRGSAYEQYF
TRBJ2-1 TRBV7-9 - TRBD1 TGTGCCAGCAGCCCCGACAGGGGATCTGATAATGAGCAGTTCTTC CASSPDRGSDNEQFF
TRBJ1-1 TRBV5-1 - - TGCGCCAGCAGCTTGGAAGGGCTGAACACTGAAGCTTTCTTT CASSLEGLNTEAFF
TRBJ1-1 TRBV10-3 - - TGTGCCATCAGCCCAATGAACACTGAAGCTTTCTTT CAISPMNTEAFF
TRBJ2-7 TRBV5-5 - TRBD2 TGTGCCAGCAGCCCGGGGGGAAACGAGCAGTACTTC CASSPGGNEQYF
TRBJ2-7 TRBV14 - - TGTGCCAGCAGCCCACCGGCTCACGAGCAGTACTTC CASSPPAHEQYF
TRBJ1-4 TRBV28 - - TGTGCCAGCAGTTGGGACCGAGGCCAACTGTTTTTT CASSWDRGQLFF
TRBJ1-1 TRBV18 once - TGTGCCAGCTCATCAGGAGTTCCGAACACTGAAGCTTTCTTT CASSSGVPNTEAFF
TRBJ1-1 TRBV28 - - TGTGCCAGCAGTTTATTGGCTGGAGAGACTGAAGCTTTCTTT CASSLLAGETEAFF
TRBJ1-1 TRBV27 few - TGTGCCAGCAGTCGCCCTGGTACTGAAGCTTTCTTT CASSRPGTEAFF
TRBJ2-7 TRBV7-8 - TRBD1 TGTGCCAGCAGCCGACAGGGAATTGACGAGCAGTACTTC CASSRQGIDEQYF
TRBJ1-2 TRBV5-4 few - TGTGCCAGCAGCTTGGGACAGACTACTAACTATGGCTACACCTTC CASSLGQTTNYGYTF
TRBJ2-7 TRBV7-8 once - TGTGCCAGCCAGGACTTAGATAGTGGATACGAGCAGTACTTC CASQDLDSGYEQYF
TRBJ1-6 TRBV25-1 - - TGTGCCAGCAGTGAATCAGGTGGGAATTCACCCCTCCACTTT CASSESGGNSPLHF
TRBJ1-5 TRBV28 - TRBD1 TGTGCCAGCAGTTCCGGGACAGGGAATCAGCCCCAGCATTTT CASSSGTGNQPQHF
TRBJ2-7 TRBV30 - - TGTGCCTGGAGTGACGGGTTCGAGCAGTACTTC CAWSDGFEQYF
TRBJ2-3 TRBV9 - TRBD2 TGTGCCAGCAGCGTAGTGAGCGGGGGGGCACAAGATACGCAGTATTTT CASSVVSGGAQDTQYF
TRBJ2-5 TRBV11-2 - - TGTGCCAGCGGGGAACGGGGTCGAGAGCAGTACTTC CASGERGREQYF
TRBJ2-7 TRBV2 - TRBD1 TGTGTACCGGGACAGGGATACTACGAGCAGTACTTC CVPGQGYYEQYF
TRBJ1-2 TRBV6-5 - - TGTGCCAGCAGTTACGGGACGGGGAACTATGGCTACACCTTC CASSYGTGNYGYTF
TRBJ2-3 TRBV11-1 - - TGTGCCAGCAGCTTAGGGGATATCGATACGCAGTATTTT CASSLGDIDTQYF
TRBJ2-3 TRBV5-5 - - TGTGCCAGCAGCGTGGACTGGAAGCCGGGCACAGATACGCAGTATTTT CASSVDWKPGTDTQYF
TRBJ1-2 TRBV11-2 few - TGTGCCAGCAGCCAGAGTACGGCTTCCCGACTCTATGGCTACACCTTC CASSQSTASRLYGYTF
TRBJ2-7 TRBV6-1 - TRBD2 TGTGCCAGCAGCGTCGAGACTAGCACTTCGAACGAGCAGTACTTC CASSVETSTSNEQYF
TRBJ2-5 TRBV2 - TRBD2 TGTGCCAGCAGTGACACTAGCGGGGGGGCCGAGACCCAGTACTTC CASSDTSGGAETQYF
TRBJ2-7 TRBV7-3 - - TGTGCCAGCAGCCCCCAGCAGGGTGACTACGAGCAGTACTTC CASSPQQGDYEQYF
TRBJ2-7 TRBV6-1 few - TGTGCCAGCAGTGAATCCTCATACGAGCAGTACTTC CASSESSYEQYF
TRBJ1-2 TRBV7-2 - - TGTGCCAGCAGCTTATTGACAGCGACCTATGGCTACACCTTC CASSLLTATYGYTF
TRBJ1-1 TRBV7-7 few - TGTGCTAGCAGCCCAGACATCTCCACTGAAGCTTTCTTT CASSPDISTEAFF
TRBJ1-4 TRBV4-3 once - TGCGCCAGCAGCCAAGAGGACGTGTACCCTAATGAAAAACTGTTTTTT CASSQEDVYPNEKLFF